A single sample gave rise to the 20 T cell receptor beta chains below, sequenced in a study of regulatory T cells in long-lasting Graves disease. Investigators prepared the TCR beta libraries by applying iRepertoire HTBI primers and Arm-PCR of CDR3 regions. Via MiXCR, TCRdb re-called the multiplex PCR reads, giving one row per CDR3 protein. Of 400,000 to 450,000 distinct CDR3 sequences in the sample, more than 13% were seen once. Time point specified: newly diagnosed GD, antithyroid drugs for less than 3 months. The TCR library was made from RNA that had been extracted from PBMCs in TRIzol. This same sample was also taken into another study, of T cells in Graves' hyperthyroidism and ophthalmopathy.

The sequencing here drew on peripheral blood mononuclear cells (PBMCs), taken at new diagnosis, from a patient treated with antithyroid drugs. Every receptor here comes from a woman aged 25 to 45 with Graves disease.

The table lists this clonotype with a few counts. The V call is TRBV9, the J call TRBJ2-7; TRBD2 aligns across 12 bases. With 3 bases clipped from V and 6 bases from J, the junction kept 7 bases outside the gene matches. Germline-derived CDR1 and CDR2 are SGDLS and YYNGEE. The CDR3 contains 15 residues. The CDR3, as DNA: TGTGCCAGCAGCGCCCTAGCGGGAGGGCCGGGCGAGCAGTACTTC. Encoded protein: CASSALAGGPGEQYF.

This clonotype came up many times. This chain connects TRBV2 to TRBJ2-7; the D is unclear. In germline, CDR1 is SNHLY, CDR2 FYNNEI. The CDR3 length is 10 residues. Trimming left V 8 bases short and J 6 bases short, with 8 bases between. The CDR3 loop reads CASGPLEQYF. For the CDR3, the DNA is TGTGCCAGCGGCCCTCTCGAGCAGTACTTC.

This rearrangement joins TRBV20-1 to TRBJ2-1; TRBD2 agrees at 7 bases. CDR1 DFQATT and CDR2 SNEGSKA come from the germline V gene (reference sequence). The CDR3 sequence is 16 residues long. Germline trimming cut 3 bases from V and 9 bases from J; bases unmatched to any gene: 17. The CDR3 loop is CSASGVGAGVNSEQFF. CDR3 DNA: TGCAGTGCTAGTGGGGTCGGCGCGGGAGTAAATTCTGAGCAGTTCTTC.

Concerning this clonotype itself: This sequence may be a read error, since a much larger clone differs from it by one base. This chain uses TRBV6-1 with TRBJ2-7; D possibly corresponds to TRBD2 (7 bases). Germline V lookup: CDR1 MNHNS, CDR2 SASEGT. The CDR3 is made up of 15 amino acids. Trimming pared 7 bases from V and 2 bases from J, leaving 18 bases between. CDR3 sequence reads: CASTGRGGGTYEQYF. CDR3 coding DNA: TGTGCCAGCACCGGAAGAGGGGGGGGAACCTACGAGCAGTACTTC.

This clonotype was observed at least ten times. V and J are TRBV18 and TRBJ2-2, with D perhaps matching TRBD2 (6 bases). This CDR3 is 16 amino acids long. Trimming cost V 3 bases and J 0 bases, with 11 bases left between them. Germline-derived CDR1 and CDR2 are KGHSH and LQKENI. CDR3 sequence (DNA): TGTGCCAGCTCACCGAGTGGGACTGCGAACACCGGGGAGCTGTTTTTT. It specifies CASSPSGTANTGELFF.

Ten or more counts support this clonotype. The rearrangement uses TRBV27 and TRBJ2-1; D gene uncertain. The length of the CDR3 is 16 residues. Germline lookup yields CDR1 MNHEY and CDR2 SMNVEV (reference sequence). With 5 bases removed from V and 0 bases from J, the gap between germline ends came to 14 bases. This CDR3 reads CASSLARPDSYNEQFF. In DNA, the CDR3 is TGTGCCAGCAGTCTCGCCAGGCCAGACTCCTACAATGAGCAGTTCTTC.

The chain recombines TRBV28 with TRBJ2-2, with TRBD1 identical over 7 bases. The CDR3 runs to 16 residues. Germline V CDR1 and CDR2: MDHEN, SYDVKM. V lost 6 bases to trimming and J lost 7 bases; unmatched junction nucleotides: 14. The CDR3 bases are TGTGCCAGCAGGACGCTTGACAGGGCCTCGGTCGGGGAGCTGTTTTTT. It codes for CASRTLDRASVGELFF.

In this sample, this clonotype turned up a few times. The chain has TRBV11-1 and TRBJ1-3; D ambiguous. CDR3 size: 18 residues. Germline V gives CDR1 SGHAT, CDR2 FQDESV (reference sequence). The V end was cut by 1 base, the J end by 0 bases, with 16 bases between. DNA for the CDR3: TGTGCCAGCAGCTTAGACCCCTGGACGGGGAGCTCTGGAAACACCATATATTTT. Protein: CASSLDPWTGSSGNTIYF.

This clonotype was observed many times. The chain recombines TRBV11-2 with TRBJ2-7; TRBD2 aligns across 9 bases. The V gene's germline CDR1 is SGHAT and CDR2 FQNNGV. Unmatched junction bases numbered 9, after V lost 4 bases and J lost 2 bases. The CDR3 is 16 amino acids. CDR3 DNA: TGTGCCAGCAGCTCTATGAAGCGGGAGGTGCCCTACGAGCAGTACTTC. As protein: CASSSMKREVPYEQYF.

This clonotype appeared a few times. The chain is built from TRBV25-1 and TRBJ1-6; no firm D call. The germline V gene has CDR1 MGHDK and CDR2 SYGVNS. The CDR3 is 15 residues long. Trimming left V 7 bases short and J 7 bases short, with 17 bases between. CDR3 residues: CASMWGGVVNSPLHF. DNA of the CDR3: TGTGCCAGCATGTGGGGTGGGGTGGTCAATTCACCCCTCCACTTT.

This sequence joins TRBV10-2 and TRBJ2-1, with 10 nucleotides matching TRBD2. Trimming at V came to 3 bases and at J to 7 bases, leaving 9 bases not matched to a gene. CDR3 length: 16 amino acids. The germline V gene encodes CDR1 WSHSY and CDR2 SAAADI. The CDR3 loop reads CASSEVLAGVRNEQFF. CDR3 sequence (DNA): TGCGCCAGCAGTGAAGTCCTAGCGGGAGTTCGTAATGAGCAGTTCTTC.

In this sample, this clonotype turned up many times. This chain links TRBV11-2 with TRBJ2-4, with TRBD2 matching over 7 bases. The trim removed 2 bases at V and 0 bases at J, leaving 4 bases unmatched. The CDR3 totals 16 residues. The V gene's germline CDR1 is SGHAT and CDR2 FQNNGV. The CDR3 sequence is CASSLSGGIAKNIQYF. The DNA for the CDR3 is TGTGCCAGCAGCTTATCGGGAGGTATAGCCAAAAACATTCAGTACTTC.

The chain is built from TRBV20-1 and TRBJ2-7, with 7 bases matching TRBD2. The trim removed 6 bases at V and 4 bases at J, leaving 12 bases unmatched. The CDR3 contains 14 residues. Germline V gene lookup returns CDR1 DFQATT and CDR2 SNEGSKA (reference sequence). The CDR3 is CSAKNGKREYEQYF. CDR3 DNA sequence: TGCAGTGCCAAAAATGGAAAGCGGGAATACGAGCAGTACTTC.

This clonotype appeared many times. The chain recombines TRBV28 with TRBJ2-5, with 12 positions matching TRBD2. In germline, CDR1 is MDHEN, CDR2 SYDVKM. The trim removed 5 bases at V and 2 bases at J, leaving 6 bases unmatched. The CDR3 contains 16 residues. The CDR3 DNA reads TGTGCCAGCAGTATGGGACTAGCGGGTTTTCAAGAGACCCAGTACTTC. Its translation: CASSMGLAGFQETQYF.

The chain recombines TRBV19 with TRBJ2-4, with D unresolved. Germline CDR1 reads LNHDA; CDR2 reads SQIVND (reference sequence). The CDR3 covers 13 residues. With 5 bases removed from V and 0 bases from J, the gap between germline ends came to 5 bases. The CDR3 coding sequence is TGTGCCAGTAGTTATCTAGCCAAAAACATTCAGTACTTC. This gives the protein CASSYLAKNIQYF.

The chain recombines TRBV10-3 with TRBJ1-2; D perhaps matches TRBD1 (6 bases). Trimming shortened V by 1 base and J by 7 bases, and 13 bases separated the two germline ends. In germline, CDR1 is ENHRY, CDR2 SYGVKD. The CDR3 has 14 amino acids. The CDR3 DNA is TGTGCCATCAGTGAGTTGCAGGGGCAAGGTGGCTACACCTTC. Encoded protein: CAISELQGQGGYTF.

Many counts were recorded for this clonotype. The V gene is TRBV13, the J gene TRBJ2-7; D not certain. This CDR3 contains 12 residues. The V gene lost 5 bases and the J gene lost 2 bases, with 7 bases spanning the gap. CDR1 is PRHDT and CDR2 is FYEKMQ in the germline V gene (reference sequence). The CDR3 nucleotides are TGTGCCAGCAGCGGACCAACCTACGAGCAGTACTTC. As protein: CASSGPTYEQYF. The variable domain in full, completed from reference TRBV13 and TRBJ2-7, reads AAGVIQSPRHLIKEKRETATLKCYPIPRHDTVYWYQQGPGQDPQFLISFYEKMQSDKGSIPDRFSAQQFSDYHSELNMSSLELGDSALYFCASSGPTYEQYFGPGTRLTVT.

This clonotype occurred many times. J is TRBJ2-1 and V is TRBV6-1; D might be TRBD1 (5 bases). The CDR3 has 13 residues. V gave up 8 bases and J gave up 7 bases, with 15 bases separating them. CDR1 and CDR2 from the germline V gene are MNHNS and SASEGT. CDR3 DNA: TGTGCCAGCGTCTCTATCAGGGATAATGAGCAGTTCTTC. Translation: CASVSIRDNEQFF.

This chain connects TRBV5-1 to TRBJ1-2; 7 bases agree with TRBD1. Germline V gene lookup returns CDR1 SGHRS and CDR2 YFSETQ. The CDR3 has 14 residues. V was pared by 2 bases and J by 7 bases, with 8 bases of the junction left unmatched. The CDR3 DNA sequence: TGCGCCAGCAGCTTTTATAGGACAGGTTTTGGCTACACCTTC. The encoded protein is CASSFYRTGFGYTF.

Only a few counts were recorded for this clonotype. V and J are TRBV15 and TRBJ1-3; a weak D match, TRBD1 (5 bases). V gave up 2 bases and J gave up 0 bases, with 8 bases separating them. The CDR3 is 15 amino acids. The germline V gene has CDR1 LNHNV and CDR2 YYDKDF (reference sequence). This CDR3 reads CATSRPTGSGNTIYF. CDR3 bases: TGTGCCACCAGCAGACCCACAGGCTCTGGAAACACCATATATTTT. Full variable domain (missing parts from reference TRBV15 and TRBJ1-3): DAMVIQNPRYQVTQFGKPVTLSCSQTLNHNVMYWYQQKSSQAPKLLFHYYDKDFNNEADTPDNFQSRRPNTSFCFLDIRSPGLGDTAMYLCATSRPTGSGNTIYFGEGSWLTVV.